A single sample is the source of the 30 T cell receptor beta chains below, sequenced in a study of blood T cell repertoires in COVID-19. TCRdb's copy holds only in-frame clones and misses some; the assay was immunoSEQ multiplex PCR. The sample carries 200,000 to 300,000 clones, approximately 78% recorded once. Sequenced material: peripheral blood. Receptors originate from a woman in her sixties or seventies with active or convalescent COVID-19.

This clone was found once. CDR3 DNA sequence: TGTGCCAGCAGCAATCAGGGGCGGGCTGAAGCTTTCTTT. Translated: CASSNQGRAEAFF. The J gene is TRBJ1-1, the V gene TRBV5-5; D perhaps matches TRBD1 (6 bases). CDR3 length equals 13 residues. Looked up from germline, CDR1 is SGHKS and CDR2 is YYEKEE (reference sequence). Trimming took off 4 bases at V and 6 bases at J, with 13 bases between the two ends.

The chain is built from TRBV6-1 and TRBJ1-2, with TRBD1 identical over 7 bases. The CDR3 totals 15 residues. The germline gives CDR1 MNHNS, CDR2 SASEGT. Germline trimming cut 1 base from V and 8 bases from J; bases unmatched to any gene: 10. The CDR3 bases are TGTGCCAGCAGTGAAGGCTCGGCCGGGACAGAAGGCTACACCTTC. It encodes CASSEGSAGTEGYTF.

This chain uses TRBV30 with TRBJ1-2; D remains unclear. V was shortened by 8 bases and J by 4 bases, with 20 bases between the two germline ends. Germline CDR1 GTSNPN, CDR2 SVGIG (reference sequence). This CDR3 has 14 amino acids. In DNA, the CDR3 is TGTGCCACCACACTTAGGGCGGGGTTCTATGGCTACACCTTC. Its translation: CATTLRAGFYGYTF. The full variable domain, in which reference TRBV30 and TRBJ1-2 provide the parts outside the CDR3, is SQTIHQWPATLVQPVGSPLSLECTVEGTSNPNLYWYRQAAGRGLQLLFYSVGIGQISSEVPQNLSASRPQDRQFILSSKKLLLSDSGFYLCATTLRAGFYGYTFGSGTRLTVV.

The chain combines TRBV30 with TRBJ1-1; 7 nucleotides line up with TRBD1. V lost 3 bases and J lost 10; bases outside the gene matches: 8. Per the germline V gene, CDR1 is GTSNPN and CDR2 is SVGIG (reference sequence). The CDR3 extends over 12 amino acids. CDR3 amino acids: CAWSARGSLAFF. The CDR3 DNA follows: TGTGCCTGGAGCGCCAGGGGGAGTCTAGCTTTCTTT.

The chain couples TRBV9 to TRBJ1-6, with 10 positions matching TRBD1. This CDR3 contains 17 residues. The V and J ends lost 3 bases and 4 bases, in that order; junction bases with no gene match: 7. The germline V gene has CDR1 SGDLS and CDR2 YYNGEE. Here the CDR3 reads CASSGDRGRDYNSPLHF. CDR3 nucleotide sequence: TGTGCCAGCAGCGGCGACAGGGGGCGCGATTATAATTCACCCCTCCACTTT.

This clone appeared a few times. The CDR3 here is CASSYSSRGRRNEQFF. CDR3 sequence (DNA): TGTGCCAGCAGTTACTCGAGCAGGGGGCGCAGGAATGAGCAGTTCTTC. The gene calls are TRBV6-5 and TRBJ2-1; 8 positions agree with TRBD1. The CDR3 is made up of 16 amino acids. Germline CDR1 and CDR2: MNHEY and SVGAGI. J lost 7 bases, V lost 0 bases, and 8 bases had no gene match.

The chain links TRBV18 to TRBJ2-6; D is perhaps TRBD1 (6 bases). CDR3 size: 19 residues. CDR1 and CDR2 (germline): KGHSH, LQKENI. Deletions cut 1 base from V and 4 bases from J, with 20 bases between. CDR3: CASSPQNHRATWGANVLTF. CDR3 coding DNA: TGTGCCAGCTCACCACAAAACCACAGGGCTACTTGGGGGGCCAACGTCCTGACTTTC. Filled out from reference TRBV18 and TRBJ2-6, the complete variable domain reads NAGVMQNPRHLVRRRGQEARLRCSPMKGHSHVYWYRQLPEEGLKFMVYLQKENIIDESGMPKERFSAEFPKEGPSILRIQQVVRGDSAAYFCASSPQNHRATWGANVLTFGAGSRLTVL.

The rearrangement joins TRBV6-1 to TRBJ2-7, with D perhaps matching TRBD2 (6 bases). The CDR3 covers 16 residues. CDR1 MNHNS and CDR2 SASEGT come from the germline V gene. V shed 0 bases and J shed 6 bases, with 18 bases lying between them. CDR3 sequence reads: CASSEALAGLGFEQYF. The CDR3 DNA sequence: TGTGCCAGCAGTGAAGCGTTGGCGGGGTTGGGCTTCGAGCAGTACTTC.

CDR3 nucleotide sequence: TGTGCCAGCAGCTTGGGGCAGGTCCCTAACTATGGCTACACCTTC. This sequence encodes CASSLGQVPNYGYTF. V is TRBV5-4 and J is TRBJ1-2, with D hard to call. This CDR3 has 15 residues. V dropped 0 bases and J dropped 0 bases, with 9 bases sitting between them. The germline CDR1 and CDR2 sequences are SGHNT and YYREEE (reference sequence).

The rearrangement links TRBV5-1 to TRBJ2-1; a possible D gene is TRBD1 (6 bases). The CDR3 consists of 13 residues. Deletions cut 7 bases from V and 1 base from J, with 9 bases between. Germline loops: CDR1 SGHRS, CDR2 YFSETQ. CDR3 sequence reads: CASRDTSYNEQFF. CDR3 sequence (DNA): TGCGCCAGCCGGGACACGTCCTACAATGAGCAGTTCTTC.

This chain uses TRBV29-1 with TRBJ1-1; 9 nucleotides match TRBD1. The CDR3 covers 14 residues. Germline-derived CDR1 and CDR2 are SQVTM and ANQGSEA. After removal of 7 bases from V and 3 bases from J, the junction contained 9 bases not matched to a gene. This chain's CDR3 is CSGRTGARDTEAFF. The CDR3, as DNA: TGCAGCGGTCGGACAGGGGCTAGGGACACTGAAGCTTTCTTT.

The V gene is TRBV6-5, the J gene TRBJ1-2; 8 positions match TRBD1. This CDR3 is 14 amino acids long. In germline, CDR1 is MNHEY, CDR2 SVGAGI. V was pared by 7 bases and J by 7 bases, with 11 bases of the junction left unmatched. DNA of the CDR3: TGTGCCAGCACCGAAGGACAGGGAGGGGGTGGCTACACCTTC. Translating it yields CASTEGQGGGGYTF.

The genes are TRBV5-8 and TRBJ2-5, with D perhaps matching TRBD2 (5 bases). From germline, CDR1 is SGHTS and CDR2 YDEGEE. Trimming shortened V by 7 bases and J by 7 bases, and 14 bases separated the two germline ends. This CDR3 contains 12 residues. This CDR3 is CASPRGVGTQYF. CDR3 sequence (DNA): TGTGCCAGCCCCCGGGGAGTCGGGACCCAGTACTTC. The full variable domain, with the rest looked up from reference TRBV5-8 and TRBJ2-5, is EAGVTQSPTHLIKTRGQQATLRCSPISGHTSVYWYQQALGLGLQFLLWYDEGEERNRGNFPPRFSGRQFPNYSSELNVNALELEDSALYLCASPRGVGTQYFGPGTRLLVL.

J is TRBJ1-1 and V is TRBV7-9, with no clear D. The CDR3 spans 13 residues. V was shortened by 5 bases and J by 0 bases, with 7 bases between the two germline ends. Germline V gene data show CDR1 as SEHNR and CDR2 as FQNEAQ (reference sequence). This chain's CDR3 is CASSSNMNTEAFF. The CDR3 DNA follows: TGTGCCAGCAGCAGTAACATGAACACTGAAGCTTTCTTT.

J is TRBJ2-5 and V is TRBV4-1; the D is unclear. V shed 0 bases and J shed 4 bases, with 3 bases lying between them. This CDR3 has 12 amino acids. The germline V gene encodes CDR1 MGHRA and CDR2 YSYEKL. The CDR3 reads CASSQDLETQYF. The CDR3 DNA is TGCGCCAGCAGCCAAGATCTAGAGACCCAGTACTTC.

The rearrangement joins TRBV4-2 to TRBJ1-6, with 8 positions matching TRBD1. Trimming cost V 4 bases and J 8 bases; bases outside gene matches: 7. The V gene's germline CDR1 is LGHNA and CDR2 YNFKEQ. This CDR3 has 15 amino acids. DNA for the CDR3: TGTGCCAGCAGCCCCGAGGACAGGGATTATTCACCCCTCCACTTT. It codes for CASSPEDRDYSPLHF.

This clone was observed a few times. V is TRBV4-3 and J is TRBJ1-2; D possibly corresponds to TRBD1 (5 bases). Germline V lookup: CDR1 LGHNA, CDR2 YSLEER. This CDR3 region has 14 residues. V was trimmed by 2 bases and J by 6 bases, leaving 13 bases between them. CDR3 loop: CASSQLVGGNGYTF. CDR3 nucleotides: TGCGCCAGCAGCCAACTAGTCGGGGGGAATGGCTACACCTTC.

The CDR3 region is CASSQDARGFTEAFF. The CDR3 DNA reads TGCGCCAGCAGCCAAGACGCAAGGGGTTTCACTGAAGCTTTCTTT. V and J are TRBV4-3 and TRBJ1-1; D may be TRBD1 (5 bases). V lost 0 bases and J lost 4, with 12 bases in between. This CDR3 region has 15 residues. The germline V gene encodes CDR1 LGHNA and CDR2 YSLEER.

The CDR3 protein is CASSKAGRQAPYEQYF. For the CDR3, the DNA is TGTGCCAGCAGCAAAGCTGGTAGACAGGCCCCCTACGAGCAGTACTTC. The chain is built from TRBV21-1 and TRBJ2-7; the table's D call, TRBD1, was not checked against the DNA. TRBV21-1 is noted as a pseudogene. This CDR3 contains 16 residues.

This sequence joins TRBV6-6 and TRBJ2-7, with D perhaps matching TRBD1 (6 bases). CDR1 MNHNY and CDR2 SVGAGI come from the germline V gene (reference sequence). The CDR3 is made up of 13 amino acids. The V end lost 5 bases, the J end lost 6 bases, and 14 bases lay between the germline ends. For the CDR3, the DNA is TGTGCCAGCAGTGGAAATCAGGGGTCCGAGCAGTACTTC. Translation gives CASSGNQGSEQYF.

The chain is built from TRBV5-4 and TRBJ2-2; the D gene is possibly TRBD1 (6 bases). Trimming shortened V by 4 bases and J by 6 bases, and 16 bases separated the two germline ends. This CDR3 has 15 amino acids. In germline, CDR1 is SGHNT, CDR2 YYREEE (reference sequence). CDR3 nucleotides: TGTGCCAGCAGCGCGGATGGGGGCAGGTCCGGGGAGCTGTTTTTT. The encoded protein is CASSADGGRSGELFF.

This sequence joins TRBV7-6 and TRBJ1-5, with TRBD1 matching over 9 bases. The ends lost 6 bases at V and 4 bases at J; junction bases unmatched: 7. This CDR3 comprises 15 residues. CDR1 is SGHVS and CDR2 is FNYEAQ in the germline V gene. The CDR3 DNA reads as TGTGCCAGCAGTTACGGACAGGGGTGGAATCAGCCCCAGCATTTT. Its translation: CASSYGQGWNQPQHF.

The chain joins TRBV7-2 to TRBJ1-6, with D possibly matching TRBD1 (5 bases). V was pared by 1 base and J by 6 bases, with 7 bases between. Germline assignment: CDR1 SGHTA and CDR2 FQGNSA. The CDR3 covers 14 residues. CDR3 in DNA: TGTGCCAGCAGCTTAGGGGGCCTTAATTCACCCCTCCACTTT. Its translation is CASSLGGLNSPLHF.

This clone has just one count. The chain has TRBV9 and TRBJ2-7; maybe TRBD1 (6 bases). Germline CDR1 reads SGDLS; CDR2 reads YYNGEE. The V and J ends lost 4 bases and 0 bases respectively, with 14 bases between them. The CDR3 consists of 15 residues. This CDR3 reads CASSPNDRNSYEQYF. The CDR3 DNA is TGTGCCAGCAGCCCAAACGACAGGAACTCCTACGAGCAGTACTTC.

V is TRBV5-4 and J is TRBJ2-3; possibly TRBD2 for D (6 bases). Per germline, CDR1 SGHNT and CDR2 YYREEE (reference sequence). The V and J ends lost 1 base and 0 bases respectively, with 12 bases between them. The CDR3 is 16 amino acids. The CDR3 sequence is CASSLRRAGSTDTQYF. The CDR3 nucleotides are TGTGCCAGCAGCTTGAGGAGGGCAGGGAGCACAGATACGCAGTATTTT.

This chain joins TRBV7-2 and TRBJ2-7; TRBD2 might be the D (6 bases). This CDR3 is built from 12 residues. Germline CDR1 SGHTA, CDR2 FQGNSA. Deletions cut 8 bases from V and 12 bases from J, with 20 bases between. CDR3: CASRWRAETVYF. In nucleotides, the CDR3 is TGTGCCAGCCGTTGGAGGGCCGAAACTGTGTACTTC.

This clone occurred a few times. This chain links TRBV30 with TRBJ2-3, with TRBD2 identical over 8 bases. Losses at the gene ends were 2 bases for V and 6 bases for J; bases not matched to a gene: 4. CDR3 length: 13 amino acids. The germline V gene encodes CDR1 GTSNPN and CDR2 SVGIG (reference sequence). The CDR3 nucleotides are TGTGCCTGGAGTTTAGCGGGATCGGATACGCAGTATTTT. Translation gives CAWSLAGSDTQYF.

This clone was picked up a small number of times. The rearrangement joins TRBV7-2 to TRBJ2-7; no clear D. CDR1 SGHTA and CDR2 FQGNSA come from the germline V gene. V was cut by 2 bases and J by 9 bases, with 11 bases left in between. This CDR3 has 12 amino acids. The CDR3 DNA reads as TGTGCCAGCAGCTTATCCCTAGGTTGGCAGTACTTC. Amino acids: CASSLSLGWQYF.

DNA for the CDR3: TGTGCCAGCTCACCAACGACAGGGAGTGGCGGGGAGCTGTTTTTT. Its translation: CASSPTTGSGGELFF. The J gene is TRBJ2-2, the V gene TRBV18, with 7 bases fitting TRBD1. Germline lookup yields CDR1 KGHSH and CDR2 LQKENI. The CDR3 has 15 amino acids. Losses at the gene ends were 2 bases for V and 7 bases for J; bases not matched to a gene: 7.

Turning to this clone: Other DNA sequences within the sample encode an identical CDR3. The rearrangement links TRBV30 to TRBJ1-5, with 7 bases aligning to TRBD1. Germline lookup yields CDR1 GTSNPN and CDR2 SVGIG (reference sequence). This CDR3 comprises 13 residues. J was trimmed by 5 bases and V by 3 bases; bases with no gene match: 4. The CDR3 loop reads CAWSRDSDQPQHF. The DNA of the CDR3 is TGTGCCTGGAGCCGGGACAGCGATCAGCCCCAGCATTTT.